The T cell receptor (beta chain) under discussion was sequenced for a study of blood T cell repertoires in COVID-19. In this sample, this clone turned up once. Profiled with immunoSEQ multiplex PCR; TCRdb holds only in-frame clones, not every one. The table has 93,000 or so clones, 89% seen once. Sequencing was carried out using peripheral blood. The receptor was derived from a woman of 80 years or more in a cohort sampled during active COVID-19.

CDR3 protein: CASRSRGVATETQYF. The CDR3 nucleotides read TGTGCCAGCAGGAGCAGGGGGGTCGCAACCGAGACCCAGTACTTC. The J gene is TRBJ2-5, the V gene TRBV27; perhaps TRBD1 as D (7 bases). This CDR3 spans 15 amino acids. Germline CDR1 is MNHEY and CDR2 is SMNVEV (reference sequence). V was trimmed by 6 bases and J by 5 bases, leaving 19 bases between them.